This T cell receptor beta chain is from a study of beta chain features in type 1 diabetes. Study findings and constraints: TCRB CDR3 length was moderately but significantly reduced in all four CD4+ subsets of Type 1 diabetes patients.

The investigators reverse transcribed all of the isolated RNA, so they sequenced expressed TCRB transcripts. Measured with immunoSEQ multiplex PCR; TCRdb has only the in-frame clones, and not every one. The data contain 60,000 or so clones, about 55% of them singletons. Concerning this clone itself: Its antigen is not known.

This CDR3 has 13 residues. Germline lookup yields CDR1 SGHTA and CDR2 FQGNSA. Trimming stripped 2 bases from V and 5 bases from J, with 6 bases between. The chain combines TRBV7-2 with TRBJ2-2; tentatively, D is TRBD2 (6 bases). The TCR originated in a woman under 30 in good health. The specimen sequenced was Tregs from blood. Written as DNA, the CDR3 is TGTGCCAGCAGCTTACGGGAGACCGGGGAGCTGTTTTTT. Translation: CASSLRETGELFF.